A selection of T cell receptor beta chains follows, all from one sample in a study of T-cell reconstitution after alpha-beta-depleted transplantation in children. Via MiXCR, TCRdb re-called the PCR reads, giving one row per CDR3 protein. The data show hundreds of thousands of distinct CDR3 sequences, 13% seen once. The input for sequencing was PBMCs, mostly from graft donor cells, taken 360 days after TCRalphabeta/CD19-depleted stem cell transplant. These receptors were obtained from a male patient between 10 and 17 years old who had a stem cell transplant for acute myeloid leukemia, so the T cells may come from the graft donor. Each CDR3 is given with its conserved first and last residue. D genes are given only for firm matches. Clone size is not always given. Where it is, it says once, few, many or a class for expanded clones.

J | D | size | V | CDR3 | DNA
TRBJ2-1 | - | many | TRBV29-1 | CSLALSSYNEQFF | TGCAGCTTAGCCTTAAGCTCCTACAATGAGCAGTTCTTC
TRBJ2-1 | - | - | TRBV29-1 | CSVVVRVYNEQFF | TGCAGCGTTGTTGTTAGAGTGTACAATGAGCAGTTCTTC
TRBJ2-7 | - | few | TRBV7-9 | CASRPGTSYEQYF | TGTGCCAGCAGGCCCGGGACCAGCTACGAGCAGTACTTC
TRBJ1-2 | - | - | TRBV6-5 | CASKFASGYTF | TGTGCCAGCAAGTTCGCAAGTGGCTACACCTTC
TRBJ2-7 | - | many | TRBV5-1 | CASSFAEFSYEQYF | TGCGCCAGCAGCTTCGCAGAATTCTCCTACGAGCAGTACTTC
TRBJ2-7 | TRBD2 | few | TRBV14 | CASSAYPSGRRLEQYF | TGTGCCAGCAGCGCCTACCCTAGCGGGAGAAGGCTCGAGCAGTACTTC
TRBJ1-5 | - | - | TRBV20-1 | CSARGRGRGNQPQHF | TGCAGTGCTAGGGGCCGGGGGCGCGGCAATCAGCCCCAGCATTTT
TRBJ2-1 | TRBD2 | few | TRBV29-1 | CSVVAGLAGNNEQFF | TGCAGCGTTGTTGCGGGACTAGCGGGGAACAATGAGCAGTTCTTC
TRBJ2-7 | TRBD2 | many | TRBV15 | CATSRDRTSGKYEQYF | TGTGCCACCAGCAGAGATCGGACTAGCGGGAAGTACGAGCAGTACTTC
TRBJ2-2 | TRBD2 | many | TRBV5-6 | CASSSGLAGGWHGELFF | TGTGCCAGCAGCTCCGGACTAGCGGGAGGTTGGCACGGGGAGCTGTTTTTT
TRBJ2-7 | - | - | TRBV20-1 | CSARRESALYEQYF | TGCAGTGCTAGACGGGAATCGGCCCTCTACGAGCAGTACTTC
TRBJ1-3 | - | - | TRBV6-2/TRBV6-3 | CASSYYAGISGNTIYF | TGTGCCAGCAGTTACTACGCAGGGATCTCTGGAAACACCATATATTTT
TRBJ2-1 | TRBD2 | - | TRBV29-1 | CSAYTMGLAGVRFF | TGCAGCGCCTACACTATGGGACTAGCGGGAGTTCGGTTCTTC
TRBJ2-1 | TRBD2 | - | TRBV20-1 | CSRPAGVYEQFF | TGCAGCCGCCCGGCGGGGGTGTATGAGCAGTTCTTC
TRBJ2-2 | TRBD2 | - | TRBV4-3 | CASSQDPGLADTGELFF | TGCGCCAGCAGCCAAGACCCCGGACTAGCGGACACCGGGGAGCTGTTTTTT
TRBJ2-5 | - | - | TRBV20-1 | CSARESRDGSRTQYF | TGCAGTGCTAGAGAGTCCCGGGACGGCTCCAGGACCCAGTACTTC
TRBJ2-1 | TRBD2 | few | TRBV7-9 | CASSPRGPSGRDNEQFF | TGTGCCAGCAGCCCCAGAGGCCCTAGCGGGAGGGACAATGAGCAGTTCTTC
TRBJ1-4 | - | few | TRBV18 | CASSPVARLNEKLFF | TGTGCCAGCTCACCCGTAGCAAGGCTAAATGAAAAACTGTTTTTT
TRBJ2-4 | - | many | TRBV4-3 | CASSPGGVAKNIQYF | TGCGCCAGCAGCCCCGGCGGGGTAGCCAAAAACATTCAGTACTTC
TRBJ2-7 | - | few | TRBV4-3 | CASSQVTADEQYF | TGCGCCAGCAGCCAAGTTACGGCGGACGAGCAGTACTTC
TRBJ2-1 | TRBD2 | - | TRBV20-1 | CSASLGGRVREQFF | TGCAGTGCTAGCTTGGGCGGGAGGGTACGTGAGCAGTTCTTC
TRBJ2-7 | - | many | TRBV28 | CASSLFVRQAYYEQYF | TGTGCCAGCAGTTTATTCGTGAGGCAGGCTTACTACGAGCAGTACTTC
TRBJ2-7 | - | many | TRBV3-1 | CASSQDGGTEQYF | TGTGCCAGCAGCCAAGATGGGGGAACCGAGCAGTACTTC
TRBJ2-7 | - | many | TRBV20-1 | CSARRELGREQYF | TGCAGTGCTAGGAGGGAGCTGGGTCGCGAGCAGTACTTC
TRBJ2-3 | TRBD2 | many | TRBV3-1 | CASSQDLAGRGADTQYF | TGTGCCAGCAGCCAAGATTTAGCGGGCCGGGGGGCAGATACGCAGTATTTT